Sequencing of this TCR beta chain was carried out in a study of cytomegalovirus exposure and HLA in healthy donors. The PCR made use of 60 Vbeta and 13 Jbeta primers. Using immunoSEQ multiplex PCR, the repertoire was profiled, and TCRdb retains in-frame clones only, with some absent. The table includes more than 130,000 clones, over 70% detected once. The V end lost 6 bases, the J end lost 1 base, and 15 bases lay between the germline ends. The CDR3 totals 15 residues. The germline CDR1 and CDR2 sequences are MGHDK and SYGVNS. Specimen: PBMCs. The V call is TRBV25-1, the J call TRBJ2-5; possibly TRBD2 for D (6 bases). This TCR was sampled from a man aged 40-50 years in good health and CMV-seropositive. The CDR3 reads CASREPGLGQETQYF. The CDR3 DNA follows: TGTGCCAGCAGGGAACCGGGACTCGGCCAAGAGACCCAGTACTTC.